These 29 T cell receptor beta chains were sequenced from one sample in a study of OX40 agonist ivuxolimab in advanced cancers. The receptor library was made with the immunoSEQ multiplex PCR assay. TCRdb took over this immuneACCESS table, retaining in-frame rearrangements with V and J assigned. Such tables are incomplete; in checked studies, under half of the missing clones stem from an unresolved V gene, and the remainder is unexplained. Here the sample has approximately 69,000 clones; 70% to 90% occur a single time. The top ten hold 5% to 7% of the sample. The specimen comprised CD4+ or CD8+ T cells sorted from blood, sampled in a trial of the OX40 agonist ivuxolimab. All receptors derive from an adult with an advanced solid tumor such as melanoma, head and neck, liver or kidney cancer.

V is TRBV7-9 and J is TRBJ2-3; possible D gene TRBD2, 7 bases. Germline V gene sequence: CDR1 SEHNR, CDR2 FQNEAQ (reference sequence). Trimming left V 5 bases short and J 4 bases short, with 16 bases between. This CDR3 spans 15 amino acids. CDR3 amino acids: CASSRGGARADTQYF. The CDR3 DNA reads as TGTGCCAGCAGCCGAGGGGGGGCGCGAGCAGATACGCAGTATTTT.

The J gene is TRBJ2-3, the V gene TRBV18; D gene ambiguous. Looked up from germline, CDR1 is KGHSH and CDR2 is LQKENI. This CDR3 has 13 amino acids. The V end lost 4 bases, the J end lost 1 base, and 6 bases lay between the germline ends. The CDR3 region is CASSLAGTDTQYF. The CDR3 nucleotides are TGTGCCAGCTCACTCGCGGGCACAGATACGCAGTATTTT.

The V and J genes are TRBV11-1 and TRBJ2-7; maybe TRBD2 (5 bases). The CDR3 contains 13 residues. Looked up from germline, CDR1 is SGHAT and CDR2 is FQDESV (reference sequence). With 1 base removed from V and 7 bases from J, the gap between germline ends came to 11 bases. The CDR3, as DNA: TGTGCCAGCAGCTTAGATACGGGGTCGGAGCAGTACTTC. Its translation is CASSLDTGSEQYF.

The chain employs TRBV7-8 and TRBJ2-4; D may be TRBD2 (5 bases). Germline CDR1 reads SGHVS; CDR2 reads FQNEAQ. V lost 5 bases, J lost 4 bases, and 18 bases lay in between. This CDR3 contains 16 residues. The CDR3 DNA follows: TGTGCCAGCAGCATGGCGAGTCGAGCGGCAAAAAACATTCAGTACTTC. Translating gives CASSMASRAAKNIQYF.

This chain links TRBV5-1 with TRBJ2-2; maybe TRBD1 (6 bases). V lost 6 bases and J lost 2, with 11 bases in between. Germline values: CDR1 SGHRS, CDR2 YFSETQ. The length of the CDR3 is 14 residues. The CDR3 reads CASIGQTNTGELFF. Here the CDR3 DNA reads TGCGCCAGCATAGGACAGACAAACACCGGGGAGCTGTTTTTT. Full variable domain (missing parts from reference TRBV5-1 and TRBJ2-2): KAGVTQTPRYLIKTRGQQVTLSCSPISGHRSVSWYQQTPGQGLQFLFEYFSETQRNKGNFPGRFSGRQFSNSRSEMNVSTLELGDSALYLCASIGQTNTGELFFGEGSRLTVL.

The CDR3 bases are TGCGCCAGCAGCTTTGAGGGGGCGCGGAATCAGCCCCAGCATTTT. It translates to CASSFEGARNQPQHF. V and J are TRBV5-1 and TRBJ1-5; 7 positions match TRBD1. Germline loops: CDR1 SGHRS, CDR2 YFSETQ. The CDR3 spans 15 residues. V was pared by 2 bases and J by 4 bases, with 6 bases of the junction left unmatched.

The V gene is TRBV6-5, the J gene TRBJ1-6; no firm D call. The CDR3 contains 15 residues. The germline V gene has CDR1 MNHEY and CDR2 SVGAGI. Trimming removed 2 bases at V and 7 bases at J, with 12 bases between. CDR3 loop: CASSYDRAANSPLHF. The CDR3 DNA reads TGTGCCAGCAGTTACGATAGGGCAGCCAATTCACCCCTCCACTTT.

This chain uses TRBV2 with TRBJ2-6; D remains unclear. This CDR3 is built from 18 residues. The V gene lost 5 bases and the J gene lost 0 bases, with 17 bases spanning the gap. Looked up from germline, CDR1 is SNHLY and CDR2 is FYNNEI. CDR3 protein: CASSKTAQGSSGANVLTF. The CDR3 bases are TGTGCCAGCAGTAAGACGGCCCAAGGAAGCTCTGGGGCCAACGTCCTGACTTTC.

This rearrangement joins TRBV28 to TRBJ2-7; the D gene is possibly TRBD2 (9 bases). This CDR3 region has 14 residues. Germline V CDR1 and CDR2: MDHEN, SYDVKM. V gave up 2 bases and J gave up 12 bases, with 20 bases separating them. The chain's CDR3 is CASSLSGRTGSLYV. The CDR3 coding sequence is TGTGCCAGCAGTTTAAGCGGGAGGACAGGGAGTCTGTACGTC.

This chain joins TRBV5-6 and TRBJ2-6; D may be TRBD1 (6 bases). Germline V lookup: CDR1 SGHDT, CDR2 YYEEEE. The CDR3 spans 17 residues. V gave up 0 bases and J gave up 2 bases, with 12 bases separating them. This CDR3 is CASSLVGNRAGANVLTF. The DNA of the CDR3 is TGTGCCAGCAGCTTGGTTGGGAACAGGGCTGGGGCCAACGTCCTGACTTTC.

The chain couples TRBV19 to TRBJ1-1; 9 bases are a match to TRBD1. CDR3 length: 14 residues. In germline, CDR1 is LNHDA, CDR2 SQIVND (reference sequence). The V gene end was trimmed by 6 bases and the J gene end by 4 bases; junction bases not matched to a gene: 6. CDR3 loop: CASRSQGASTEAFF. DNA for the CDR3: TGTGCCAGTAGGTCACAGGGGGCATCCACTGAAGCTTTCTTT. Together with reference TRBV19 and TRBJ1-1, the CDR3 gives the full variable domain: DGGITQSPKYLFRKEGQNVTLSCEQNLNHDAMYWYRQDPGQGLRLIYYSQIVNDFQKGDIAEGYSVSREKKESFPLTVTSAQKNPTAFYLCASRSQGASTEAFFGQGTRLTVV.

This sequence joins TRBV28 and TRBJ1-1; D uncertain. Trimming removed 3 bases from V and 4 bases from J, with 15 bases in between. Germline CDR1 is MDHEN and CDR2 is SYDVKM. The CDR3 is 15 residues long. DNA of the CDR3: TGTGCCAGCAGTTTTATCCTGGTCGTGGCCACTGAAGCTTTCTTT. This translates into CASSFILVVATEAFF.

The rearrangement links TRBV18 to TRBJ2-2; D perhaps matches TRBD2 (6 bases). CDR1 KGHSH and CDR2 LQKENI come from the germline V gene. The ends were cut back, 6 bases at V and 0 bases at J, with 17 bases in the middle. CDR3 length: 17 amino acids. The CDR3 nucleotides are TGTGCCAGCTCCCTTCAGATGCGGGGAACGAACACCGGGGAGCTGTTTTTT. The encoded protein is CASSLQMRGTNTGELFF. Drawing the rest from reference TRBV18 and TRBJ2-2, the complete variable domain is NAGVMQNPRHLVRRRGQEARLRCSPMKGHSHVYWYRQLPEEGLKFMVYLQKENIIDESGMPKERFSAEFPKEGPSILRIQQVVRGDSAAYFCASSLQMRGTNTGELFFGEGSRLTVL.

J is TRBJ2-5 and V is TRBV6-5, with 8 bases fitting TRBD1. V shed 2 bases and J 4 bases; nucleotides not matched to a gene: 6. In germline, CDR1 is MNHEY, CDR2 SVGAGI. The CDR3 covers 15 residues. CDR3 in amino acids: CASSYRQGYRETQYF. CDR3 sequence (DNA): TGTGCCAGCAGTTACCGACAGGGGTATCGAGAGACCCAGTACTTC.

The chain combines TRBV15 with TRBJ2-7; TRBD1 matches at 11 bases. Germline CDR1 reads LNHNV; CDR2 reads YYDKDF (reference sequence). This CDR3 contains 15 residues. With 0 bases clipped from V and 7 bases from J, the junction kept 5 bases outside the gene matches. Here the CDR3 DNA reads TGTGCCACCAGCAGAGATAGAGGGACAGGGGGTGAGCAGTACTTC. Translation gives CATSRDRGTGGEQYF.

The rearrangement joins TRBV9 to TRBJ1-1; 8 nucleotides agree with TRBD1. After removal of 2 bases from V and 2 bases from J, the junction contained 2 bases not matched to a gene. This CDR3 has 14 amino acids. CDR1 is SGDLS and CDR2 is YYNGEE in the germline V gene. The CDR3 loop is CASSVTGGNTEAFF. In nucleotides, the CDR3 is TGTGCCAGCAGCGTCACAGGGGGAAACACTGAAGCTTTCTTT.

This clone was counted once. This chain connects TRBV19 to TRBJ1-2, with 9 bases matching TRBD1. CDR3 length equals 13 residues. Germline CDR1 reads LNHDA; CDR2 reads SQIVND (reference sequence). With V trimmed by 5 bases and J by 4 bases, 2 bases remained unmatched. The CDR3 nucleotides are TGTGCCAGTAGTCTACAGGGGGCCTATGGCTACACCTTC. Its protein product is CASSLQGAYGYTF.

The chain is built from TRBV7-2 and TRBJ2-3; a possible D gene is TRBD2 (5 bases). The CDR3 is 15 amino acids. The germline gives CDR1 SGHTA, CDR2 FQGNSA. The V end was cut by 5 bases, the J end by 0 bases, with 12 bases between. The CDR3 sequence is CASSPVGSSTDTQYF. CDR3 sequence (DNA): TGTGCCAGCAGCCCGGTGGGGAGTAGCACAGATACGCAGTATTTT.

This clone was observed a handful of times. The J gene is TRBJ1-3, the V gene TRBV9; D is unresolved. Germline CDR1 is SGDLS and CDR2 is YYNGEE. The CDR3 is 16 amino acids. Trimming pared 0 bases from V and 0 bases from J, leaving 10 bases between. The CDR3 reads CASSVGAGHSGNTIYF. DNA for the CDR3: TGTGCCAGCAGCGTAGGTGCCGGTCACTCTGGAAACACCATATATTTT.

CDR3 protein: CASSQEAKQSYEQYF. CDR3 nucleotide sequence: TGCGCCAGCAGCCAAGAGGCGAAACAATCCTACGAGCAGTACTTC. The gene calls are TRBV4-3 and TRBJ2-7; D is unresolved. The CDR3 runs to 15 residues. Trimming removed 0 bases from V and 1 base from J, with 10 bases in between. The germline V gene has CDR1 LGHNA and CDR2 YSLEER.

The CDR3 here is CASSDPGTGYQPQHF. The CDR3 DNA sequence: TGTGCCAGCAGCGACCCCGGGACAGGGTATCAGCCCCAGCATTTT. The chain joins TRBV28 to TRBJ1-5; TRBD1 agrees at 9 bases. This CDR3 is built from 15 residues. Per the germline V gene, CDR1 is MDHEN and CDR2 is SYDVKM. With 6 bases clipped from V and 5 bases from J, the junction kept 8 bases outside the gene matches.

This rearrangement joins TRBV5-8 to TRBJ2-1; 9 bases align to TRBD2. The CDR3 has 15 amino acids. Germline V gene data show CDR1 as SGHTS and CDR2 as YDEGEE. V was pared by 4 bases and J by 7 bases, with 9 bases of the junction left unmatched. CDR3 region: CASSTNSGRLNEQFF. The CDR3 coding sequence is TGTGCCAGCAGCACGAATAGCGGGAGATTGAATGAGCAGTTCTTC.

The chain links TRBV5-8 to TRBJ2-2; D call uncertain. Looked up from germline, CDR1 is SGHTS and CDR2 is YDEGEE. Trimming stripped 1 base from V and 7 bases from J, with 5 bases between. This CDR3 is built from 12 residues. The CDR3 DNA is TGTGCCAGCAGCTTGCAAGTCGGGGAGCTGTTTTTT. This encodes CASSLQVGELFF. The entire variable domain, with the rest obtained from reference TRBV5-8 and TRBJ2-2, is as follows: EAGVTQSPTHLIKTRGQQATLRCSPISGHTSVYWYQQALGLGLQFLLWYDEGEERNRGNFPPRFSGRQFPNYSSELNVNALELEDSALYLCASSLQVGELFFGEGSRLTVL.

This chain links TRBV7-9 with TRBJ2-5; 7 bases line up with TRBD2. The J segment lost 2 bases and the V segment lost 5 bases, leaving 8 bases of the junction unmatched. CDR3 size: 15 residues. CDR1 and CDR2 (germline): SEHNR, FQNEAQ (reference sequence). The CDR3, as DNA: TGTGCCAGCAGCCCGATCCTAGCGGAGCAAGAGACCCAGTACTTC. Translation: CASSPILAEQETQYF.

This clone was observed once. An end of the junction differs from the germline gene, which may be a read error. The J gene is TRBJ2-3, the V gene TRBV6-1; 11 bases fit TRBD1. Germline V gene lookup returns CDR1 MNHNS and CDR2 SASEGT. This CDR3 contains 16 residues. CDR3 sequence: CASSKAGTGGVDTQYF. Written as DNA, the CDR3 is TGTGCCAGCAGTAAAGCTGGGACAGGGGGGGTGGATACGCAGTATTTT.

The gene calls are TRBV27 and TRBJ1-2, with D maybe TRBD1 (5 bases). CDR3 length: 14 residues. CDR1 is MNHEY and CDR2 is SMNVEV in the germline V gene (reference sequence). Deletions cut 8 bases from V and 6 bases from J, with 19 bases between. CDR3: CASLSGSGYDGYTF. The CDR3 region has the DNA TGTGCCAGCCTCTCTGGTTCAGGGTACGATGGCTACACCTTC.

This chain uses TRBV4-1 with TRBJ2-5; D is unresolved. Germline lookup yields CDR1 MGHRA and CDR2 YSYEKL. CDR3 length equals 13 residues. Trimming removed 3 bases at V and 5 bases at J, with 10 bases between. The CDR3 DNA reads TGCGCCAGCAGCCATTTGGCTGGCGAGACCCAGTACTTC. As protein: CASSHLAGETQYF.

The chain uses TRBV30 and TRBJ2-7; maybe TRBD2 (5 bases). V lost 1 base and J 0 bases, leaving 10 bases between the germline ends. From germline, CDR1 is GTSNPN and CDR2 SVGIG (reference sequence). There are 14 residues in the CDR3. The CDR3 sequence is CAWSDGLNSYEQYF. DNA for the CDR3: TGTGCCTGGAGTGACGGACTCAACTCCTACGAGCAGTACTTC. The full variable domain, completed using reference TRBV30 and TRBJ2-7, is SQTIHQWPATLVQPVGSPLSLECTVEGTSNPNLYWYRQAAGRGLQLLFYSVGIGQISSEVPQNLSASRPQDRQFILSSKKLLLSDSGFYLCAWSDGLNSYEQYFGPGTRLTVT.

The rearrangement joins TRBV18 to TRBJ2-6; D may correspond to TRBD1 or TRBD2 (5 bases each). V lost 3 bases and J 7 bases, leaving 16 bases between the germline ends. CDR1 and CDR2 from the germline V gene are KGHSH and LQKENI. The CDR3 is made up of 16 amino acids. CDR3 in DNA: TGTGCCAGCTCACCGCCAGGGACCCTCGGCGCCAACGTCCTGACTTTC. This translates into CASSPPGTLGANVLTF.